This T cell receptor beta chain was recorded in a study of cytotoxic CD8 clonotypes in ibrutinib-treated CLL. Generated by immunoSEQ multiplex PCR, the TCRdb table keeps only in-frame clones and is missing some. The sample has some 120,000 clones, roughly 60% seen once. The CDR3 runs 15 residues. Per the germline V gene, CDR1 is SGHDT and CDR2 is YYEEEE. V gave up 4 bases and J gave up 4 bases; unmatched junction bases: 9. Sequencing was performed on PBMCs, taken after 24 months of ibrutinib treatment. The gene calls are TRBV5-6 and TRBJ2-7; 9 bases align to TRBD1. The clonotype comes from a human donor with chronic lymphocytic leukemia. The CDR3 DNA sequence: TGTGCCAGCAGCACGGGGACAGGGTTTATTTACGAGCAGTACTTC. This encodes CASSTGTGFIYEQYF.